This T cell receptor beta chain was documented in a study of T-cell reconstitution after alpha-beta-depleted transplantation in children. Points from the study as a whole: Several hundred expanded graft clones reportedly gave rise to the alpha-beta T cells present about two months after transplant. Some patients' high day-60 TCRbeta diversity was attributed to recipient cells surviving conditioning. At one year after transplant, newly produced T cells mostly accounted for T-cell counts and diversity.

The germline gives CDR1 SGHDT, CDR2 YYEEEE. This CDR3 contains 14 residues. Between the trimmed V and J ends, which lost 4 bases and 2 bases, there was a span of 7 bases. Unique molecular identifiers were incorporated into the prepared TCRbeta library. MiXCR, run by TCRdb on the PCR reads, gives a single entry per CDR3 protein. Here the sample spans about 980,000 distinct CDR3 sequences, about 29% being singletons. In its sample, this clonotype was seen many times. Antigen: not known. J is TRBJ2-6 and V is TRBV5-6, with D perhaps being TRBD1 or TRBD2 (5 bases each). Sequences were derived from PBMCs, mostly from graft donor cells, sampled 360 days after TCRalphabeta/CD19-depleted stem cell transplant. This clonotype was sampled from a boy under two years old who had a stem cell transplant for SCID, so the T cells may come from the graft donor. The CDR3 is CASSPGPGANVLTF. The CDR3 region has the DNA TGTGCCAGCAGCCCGGGGCCTGGGGCCAACGTCCTGACTTTC.